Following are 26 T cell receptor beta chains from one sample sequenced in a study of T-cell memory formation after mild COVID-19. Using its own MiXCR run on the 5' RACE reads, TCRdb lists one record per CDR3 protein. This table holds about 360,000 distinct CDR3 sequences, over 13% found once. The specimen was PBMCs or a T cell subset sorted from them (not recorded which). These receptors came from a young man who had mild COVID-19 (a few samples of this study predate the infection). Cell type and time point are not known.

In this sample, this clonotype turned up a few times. CDR3 residues: CASSQDPVGYTEAFF. The CDR3 DNA sequence: TGTGCCAGCAGCCAAGACCCCGTGGGCTACACTGAAGCTTTCTTT. V and J are TRBV3-2 and TRBJ1-1. TRBV3-2 is flagged as a pseudogene. The CDR3 consists of 15 residues.

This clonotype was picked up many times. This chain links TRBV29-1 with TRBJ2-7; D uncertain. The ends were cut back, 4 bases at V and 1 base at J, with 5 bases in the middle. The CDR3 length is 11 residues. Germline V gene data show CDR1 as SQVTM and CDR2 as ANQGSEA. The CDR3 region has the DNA TGCAGCGTTGTACGGTCCTACGAGCAGTACTTC. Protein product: CSVVRSYEQYF.

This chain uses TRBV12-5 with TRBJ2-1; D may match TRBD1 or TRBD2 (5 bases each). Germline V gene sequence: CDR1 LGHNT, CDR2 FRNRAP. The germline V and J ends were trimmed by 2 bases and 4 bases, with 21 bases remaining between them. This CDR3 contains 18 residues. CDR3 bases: TGTGCTAGTGGTTTGCCCCGACATAGAGGCAGGGAGTACAATGAGCAGTTCTTC. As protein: CASGLPRHRGREYNEQFF.

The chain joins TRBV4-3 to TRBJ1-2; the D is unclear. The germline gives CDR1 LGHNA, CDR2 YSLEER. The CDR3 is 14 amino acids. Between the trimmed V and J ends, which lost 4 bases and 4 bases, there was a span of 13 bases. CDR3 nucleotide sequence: TGCGCCAGCAGCCCGTCTTCAGGATTCTATGGCTACACCTTC. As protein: CASSPSSGFYGYTF.

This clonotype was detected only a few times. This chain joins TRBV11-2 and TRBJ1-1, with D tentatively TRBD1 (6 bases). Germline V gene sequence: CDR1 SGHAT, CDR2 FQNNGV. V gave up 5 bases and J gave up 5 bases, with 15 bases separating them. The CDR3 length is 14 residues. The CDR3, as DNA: TGTGCCAGCAGCCTCGGAACCAGGGGTACTGAAGCTTTCTTT. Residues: CASSLGTRGTEAFF.

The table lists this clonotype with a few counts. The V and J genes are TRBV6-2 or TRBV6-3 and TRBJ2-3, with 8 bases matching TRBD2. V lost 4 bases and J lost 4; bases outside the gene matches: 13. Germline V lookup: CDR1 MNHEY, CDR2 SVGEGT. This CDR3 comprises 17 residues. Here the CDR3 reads CASSLSATQAGADTQYF. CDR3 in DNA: TGTGCCAGCAGTTTATCCGCAACTCAAGCGGGGGCAGATACGCAGTATTTT.

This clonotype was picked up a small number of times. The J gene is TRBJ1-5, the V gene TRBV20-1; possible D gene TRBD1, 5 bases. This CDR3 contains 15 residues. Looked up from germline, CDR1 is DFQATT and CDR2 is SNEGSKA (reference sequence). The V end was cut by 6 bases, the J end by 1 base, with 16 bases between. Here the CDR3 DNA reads TGCAGTGCCTCGGGGGTTCTCTCCAGCAATCAGCCCCAGCATTTT. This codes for CSASGVLSSNQPQHF.

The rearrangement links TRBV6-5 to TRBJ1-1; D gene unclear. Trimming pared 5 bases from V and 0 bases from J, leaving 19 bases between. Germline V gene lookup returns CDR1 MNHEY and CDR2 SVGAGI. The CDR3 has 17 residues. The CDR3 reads CASSTPSGQAVNTEAFF. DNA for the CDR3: TGTGCCAGCAGTACCCCGAGTGGTCAGGCGGTGAACACTGAAGCTTTCTTT.

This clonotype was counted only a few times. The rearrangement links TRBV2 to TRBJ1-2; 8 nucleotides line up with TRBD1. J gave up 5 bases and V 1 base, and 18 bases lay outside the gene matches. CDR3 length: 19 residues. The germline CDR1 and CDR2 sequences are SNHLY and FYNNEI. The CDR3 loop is CASSEGGYGQGGVNYGYTF. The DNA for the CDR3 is TGTGCCAGCAGTGAAGGGGGCTACGGACAGGGAGGGGTGAATTATGGCTACACCTTC.

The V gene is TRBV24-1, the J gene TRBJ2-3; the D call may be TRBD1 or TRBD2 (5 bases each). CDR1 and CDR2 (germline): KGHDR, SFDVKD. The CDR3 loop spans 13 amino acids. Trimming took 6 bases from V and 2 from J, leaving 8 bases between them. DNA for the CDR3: TGTGCCACCAGTCGGGGACCCACAGATACGCAGTATTTT. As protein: CATSRGPTDTQYF.

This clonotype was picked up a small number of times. Here the CDR3 reads CSAPRETQYF. DNA of the CDR3: TGCAGTGCTCCCCGCGAGACCCAGTACTTC. The chain combines TRBV20-1 with TRBJ2-5, with no clear D. V was clipped by 5 bases and J by 5 bases, with 6 bases between them. Per germline, CDR1 DFQATT and CDR2 SNEGSKA (reference sequence). The CDR3 consists of 10 residues.

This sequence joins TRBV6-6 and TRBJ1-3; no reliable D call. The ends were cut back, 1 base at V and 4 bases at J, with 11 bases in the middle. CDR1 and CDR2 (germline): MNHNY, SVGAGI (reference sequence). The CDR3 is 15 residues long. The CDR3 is CASSYYPAEGNTIYF. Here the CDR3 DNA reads TGTGCCAGCAGTTACTACCCCGCCGAGGGAAACACCATATATTTT.

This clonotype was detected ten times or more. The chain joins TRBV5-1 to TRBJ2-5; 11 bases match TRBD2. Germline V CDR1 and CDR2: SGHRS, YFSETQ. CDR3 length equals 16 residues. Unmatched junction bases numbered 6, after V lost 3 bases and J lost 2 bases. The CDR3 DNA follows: TGCGCCAGCAGCTGGGGACTAGCGGATTTACAAGAGACCCAGTACTTC. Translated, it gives CASSWGLADLQETQYF.

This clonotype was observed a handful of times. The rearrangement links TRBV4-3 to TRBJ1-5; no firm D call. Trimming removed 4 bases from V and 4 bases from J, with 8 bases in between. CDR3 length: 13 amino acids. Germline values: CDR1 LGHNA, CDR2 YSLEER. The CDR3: CASSPGENQPQHF. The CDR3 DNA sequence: TGCGCCAGCAGCCCTGGGGAAAATCAGCCCCAGCATTTT.

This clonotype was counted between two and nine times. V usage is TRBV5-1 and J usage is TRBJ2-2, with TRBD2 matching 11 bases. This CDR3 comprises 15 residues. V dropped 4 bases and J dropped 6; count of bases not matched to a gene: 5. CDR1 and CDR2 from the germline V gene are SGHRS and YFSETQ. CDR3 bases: TGCGCCAGCAGCCCCGTAGCGGGGGGGCCCGGGGAGCTGTTTTTT. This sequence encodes CASSPVAGGPGELFF. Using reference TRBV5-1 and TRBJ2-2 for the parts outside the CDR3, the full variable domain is KAGVTQTPRYLIKTRGQQVTLSCSPISGHRSVSWYQQTPGQGLQFLFEYFSETQRNKGNFPGRFSGRQFSNSRSEMNVSTLELGDSALYLCASSPVAGGPGELFFGEGSRLTVL.

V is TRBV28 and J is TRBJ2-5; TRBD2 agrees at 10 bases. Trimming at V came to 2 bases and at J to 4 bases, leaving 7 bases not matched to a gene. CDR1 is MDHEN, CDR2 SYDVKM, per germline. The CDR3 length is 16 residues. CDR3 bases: TGTGCCAGCAGTTTAGGGCAGCGGGGGGGCTTAGAGACCCAGTACTTC. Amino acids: CASSLGQRGGLETQYF.

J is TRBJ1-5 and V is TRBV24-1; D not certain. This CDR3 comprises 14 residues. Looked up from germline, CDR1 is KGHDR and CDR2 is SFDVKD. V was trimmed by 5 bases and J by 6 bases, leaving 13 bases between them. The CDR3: CATSGAGFSQPQHF. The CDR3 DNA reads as TGTGCCACCAGTGGGGCGGGGTTCAGTCAGCCCCAGCATTTT.

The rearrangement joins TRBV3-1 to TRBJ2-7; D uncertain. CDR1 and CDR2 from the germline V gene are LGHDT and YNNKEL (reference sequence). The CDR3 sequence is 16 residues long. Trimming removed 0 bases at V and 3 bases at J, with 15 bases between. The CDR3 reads CASSQDPPGGDYEQYF. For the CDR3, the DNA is TGTGCCAGCAGCCAAGATCCCCCCGGTGGGGACTACGAGCAGTACTTC.

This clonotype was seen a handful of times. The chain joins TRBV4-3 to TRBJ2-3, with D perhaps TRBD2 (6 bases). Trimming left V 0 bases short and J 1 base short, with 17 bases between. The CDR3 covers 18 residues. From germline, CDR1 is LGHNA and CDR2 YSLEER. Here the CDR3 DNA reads TGCGCCAGCAGCCAAGAATACTTCGGAGGGAGAGGCACAGATACGCAGTATTTT. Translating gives CASSQEYFGGRGTDTQYF.

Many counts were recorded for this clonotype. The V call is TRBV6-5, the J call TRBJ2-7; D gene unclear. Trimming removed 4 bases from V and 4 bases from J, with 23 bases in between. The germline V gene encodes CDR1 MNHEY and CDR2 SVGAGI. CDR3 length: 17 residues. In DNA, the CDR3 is TGTGCCAGCAGTTTTGTTAAGGCCGGTAAGAATTCTTACGAGCAGTACGTC. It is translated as CASSFVKAGKNSYEQYV.

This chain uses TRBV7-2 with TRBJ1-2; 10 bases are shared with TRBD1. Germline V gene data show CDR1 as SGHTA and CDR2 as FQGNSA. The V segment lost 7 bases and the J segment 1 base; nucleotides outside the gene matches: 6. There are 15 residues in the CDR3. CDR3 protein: CASTWTGGDNYGYTF. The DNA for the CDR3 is TGTGCCAGCACCTGGACAGGGGGAGATAACTATGGCTACACCTTC.

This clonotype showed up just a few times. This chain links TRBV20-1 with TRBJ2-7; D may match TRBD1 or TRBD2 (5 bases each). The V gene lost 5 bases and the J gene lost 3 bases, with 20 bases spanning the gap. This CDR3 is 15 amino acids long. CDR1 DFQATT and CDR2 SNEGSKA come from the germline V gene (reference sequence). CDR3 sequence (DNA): TGCAGTGCTGCGAAGCCCGGGACCGTCGTCTACGAGCAGTACTTC. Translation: CSAAKPGTVVYEQYF.

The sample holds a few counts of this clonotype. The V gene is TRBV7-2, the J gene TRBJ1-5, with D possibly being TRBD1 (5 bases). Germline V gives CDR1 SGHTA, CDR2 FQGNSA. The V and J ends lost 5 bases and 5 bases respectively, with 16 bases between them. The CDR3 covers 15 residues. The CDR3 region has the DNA TGTGCCAGCAGCCTTCGCGGCCAGGGCTATCAGCCCCAGCATTTT. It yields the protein CASSLRGQGYQPQHF. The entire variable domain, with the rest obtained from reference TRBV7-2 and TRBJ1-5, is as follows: GAGVSQSPSNKVTEKGKDVELRCDPISGHTALYWYRQSLGQGLEFLIYFQGNSAPDKSGLPSDRFSAERTGGSVSTLTIQRTQQEDSAVYLCASSLRGQGYQPQHFGDGTRLSIL.

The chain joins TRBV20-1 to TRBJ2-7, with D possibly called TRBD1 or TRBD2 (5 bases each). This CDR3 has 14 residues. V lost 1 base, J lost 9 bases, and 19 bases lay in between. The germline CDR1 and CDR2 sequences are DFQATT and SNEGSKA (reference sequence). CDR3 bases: TGCAGTGCTAGAGCCGACAGCCTCTCCAGCGGGCAGTACTTC. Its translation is CSARADSLSSGQYF.

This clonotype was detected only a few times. CDR3 in amino acids: CASNPRSTRGTEAFF. CDR3 sequence (DNA): TGTGCCAGCAATCCACGGAGTACCAGGGGCACTGAAGCTTTCTTT. The J gene is TRBJ1-1, the V gene TRBV2, with D perhaps matching TRBD1 (6 bases). From germline, CDR1 is SNHLY and CDR2 FYNNEI. CDR3 length equals 15 residues. The V and J ends lost 7 bases and 4 bases respectively, with 19 bases between them.

CDR3: CSVASGGSYNEQFF. The CDR3 DNA is TGCAGCGTTGCAAGCGGGGGTTCCTACAATGAGCAGTTCTTC. The V call is TRBV29-1, the J call TRBJ2-1; 8 bases are shared with TRBD2. The length of the CDR3 is 14 residues. Looked up from germline, CDR1 is SQVTM and CDR2 is ANQGSEA. V shed 4 bases, J shed 1 base, and the junction held 3 bases outside the gene matches.